Shown below are 18 T cell receptor beta chains from a single sample sequenced in a study. TCRdb reprocessed the 5' RACE reads with MiXCR, giving one entry per CDR3 protein. The table has about 32,000 distinct CDR3 sequences, approximately 25% seen once. Sequenced material: memory CD4+ T cells sorted from blood. Subset reported: memory CD4+ T cells, CD4+CD45RO+CD25-. The receptors stem from a female donor with breast cancer.

The DNA of the CDR3 is TGTGCCAGCAGTGGGGGCGCTGATACGCAGTATTTT. Its protein product is CASSGGADTQYF. The rearrangement joins TRBV2 to TRBJ2-3; D perhaps matches TRBD1 (5 bases). From germline, CDR1 is SNHLY and CDR2 FYNNEI. This CDR3 spans 12 amino acids. The germline V and J ends were trimmed by 4 bases and 6 bases, with 8 bases remaining between them.

Regarding this clonotype: At one end the junction does not follow the germline gene, possibly because of a read error. The rearrangement uses TRBV4-1 and TRBJ1-2, with a tentative D call TRBD1 (6 bases). The length of the CDR3 is 14 residues. Germline V gene sequence: CDR1 MGHRA, CDR2 YSYEKL. The CDR3 is CTSSQATGIGGYTF. DNA for the CDR3: TGCACCAGCAGCCAGGCGACAGGAATCGGTGGCTACACCTTC.

The sample holds a few counts of this clonotype. The rearrangement links TRBV27 to TRBJ1-1, with D unclear. V lost 6 bases and J lost 4, with 12 bases in between. From germline, CDR1 is MNHEY and CDR2 SMNVEV (reference sequence). CDR3 length: 13 residues. The CDR3 spells CASRGGRSTEAFF. The CDR3 coding sequence is TGTGCCAGCAGAGGAGGGAGGAGCACTGAAGCTTTCTTT.

The chain employs TRBV5-6 and TRBJ2-7; no definite D call. The germline V gene has CDR1 SGHDT and CDR2 YYEEEE. Trimming shortened V by 4 bases and J by 0 bases, and 11 bases separated the two germline ends. The length of the CDR3 is 14 residues. CDR3 sequence: CASSNTGYSYEQYF. In nucleotides, the CDR3 is TGTGCCAGCAGCAACACTGGATACTCCTACGAGCAGTACTTC.

This chain uses TRBV4-2 with TRBJ2-3, with D unclear. Trimming took off 0 bases at V and 4 bases at J, with 8 bases between the two ends. Germline lookup yields CDR1 LGHNA and CDR2 YNFKEQ. The CDR3 is made up of 14 amino acids. Here the CDR3 DNA reads TGTGCCAGCAGCCAAGATCGAGGAGCAGATACGCAGTATTTT. This codes for CASSQDRGADTQYF.

This chain connects TRBV28 to TRBJ1-5; D gene ambiguous. V dropped 5 bases and J dropped 7 bases, with 12 bases sitting between them. CDR1 and CDR2 (germline): MDHEN, SYDVKM. The CDR3 contains 13 residues. This chain's CDR3 is CASSTQVGQPQHF. The CDR3 region has the DNA TGTGCCAGCAGTACCCAGGTGGGCCAGCCCCAGCATTTT.

This clonotype was found a few times. This chain connects TRBV12-3 or TRBV12-4 to TRBJ1-5; D is ambiguous. Deletions cut 4 bases from V and 10 bases from J, with 8 bases between. The CDR3 extends over 11 amino acids. The CDR3 is CASSSGDPQHF. The CDR3 bases are TGTGCCAGCAGTTCGGGTGATCCCCAGCATTTT.

This sequence joins TRBV30 and TRBJ1-1; D is ambiguous. Trimming took off 2 bases at V and 1 base at J, with 8 bases between the two ends. The CDR3 is 13 residues long. CDR1 and CDR2 (germline): GTSNPN, SVGIG (reference sequence). The CDR3 here is CAWSRVGNTEAFF. CDR3 DNA sequence: TGTGCCTGGAGTAGAGTGGGGAACACTGAAGCTTTCTTT.

At least ten counts were recorded for this clonotype. This rearrangement joins TRBV27 to TRBJ2-1, with TRBD2 identical over 9 bases. CDR1 is MNHEY, CDR2 SMNVEV, per germline (reference sequence). The CDR3 covers 13 residues. The J segment lost 9 bases and the V segment lost 4 bases, leaving 4 bases of the junction unmatched. The CDR3 region is CASSWGLATEQFF. The DNA for the CDR3 is TGTGCCAGCAGTTGGGGACTAGCAACTGAGCAGTTCTTC.

By frequency in the sample, this clonotype is medium-sized (0.01 to 0.1%). This chain links TRBV6-5 with TRBJ2-7; either TRBD1 or TRBD2 may supply D (5 bases each). Germline V gives CDR1 MNHEY, CDR2 SVGAGI. The length of the CDR3 is 14 residues. V was trimmed by 2 bases and J by 6 bases, leaving 14 bases between them. CDR3 sequence (DNA): TGTGCCAGCAGTTACACGGGACCGTCTGGCGAGCAGTACTTC. Protein product: CASSYTGPSGEQYF.

This clonotype was counted many times. The V and J genes are TRBV15 and TRBJ2-1; 8 bases align to TRBD1. This CDR3 has 13 residues. J gave up 8 bases and V 5 bases, and 5 bases lay outside the gene matches. Germline V gene data show CDR1 as LNHNV and CDR2 as YYDKDF (reference sequence). The CDR3 loop is CATSASTGDEQFF. In DNA form, the CDR3 reads TGTGCCACCAGCGCCTCGACAGGGGATGAGCAGTTCTTC.

CDR3 DNA: TGTGCCAGCCGACCGGGACGGAGCACAGATACGCAGTATTTT. This translates into CASRPGRSTDTQYF. The V and J genes are TRBV28 and TRBJ2-3; D is possibly TRBD1 or TRBD2 (5 bases each). The CDR3 covers 14 residues. V lost 8 bases to trimming and J lost 0 bases, with 12 bases between them. Germline V gives CDR1 MDHEN, CDR2 SYDVKM. Looking up the rest from reference TRBV28 and TRBJ2-3 gives the full variable domain: DVKVTQSSRYLVKRTGEKVFLECVQDMDHENMFWYRQDPGLGLRLIYFSYDVKMKEKGDIPEGYSVSREKKERFSLILESASTNQTSMYLCASRPGRSTDTQYFGPGTRLTVL.

Comments on this clonotype: The junction differs from germline at one of its ends, possibly a read error. The V and J genes are TRBV7-3 and TRBJ2-3; no definite D call. CDR1 and CDR2 from the germline V gene are SGHTA and FQGTGA. CDR3 length: 13 amino acids. CDR3 amino acids: CANSPIVSDTQYF. The CDR3 nucleotides are TGTGCCAACAGCCCGATAGTGTCAGATACGCAGTATTTT.

This chain connects TRBV28 to TRBJ2-7, with TRBD2 as a possible D gene (7 bases). CDR1 and CDR2 (germline): MDHEN, SYDVKM. The CDR3 runs to 14 residues. The V end was cut by 3 bases, the J end by 0 bases, with 9 bases between. The CDR3 loop is CASSFGGLSYEQYF. CDR3 DNA sequence: TGTGCCAGCAGTTTCGGGGGGCTCTCCTACGAGCAGTACTTC.

This clonotype was seen repeatedly, ten times or more. The chain is built from TRBV4-3 and TRBJ1-3; D ambiguous. From germline, CDR1 is LGHNA and CDR2 YSLEER. This CDR3 has 14 residues. Trimming cost V 3 bases and J 4 bases, with 10 bases left between them. CDR3 sequence (DNA): TGCGCCAGCAGCCACGGGGTCGCCGGAAACACCATATATTTT. Translation: CASSHGVAGNTIYF.

For the CDR3, the DNA is TGTGCCAGCAGGGAGGAGGGCAATCAGCCCCAGCATTTT. Its protein product is CASREEGNQPQHF. The chain combines TRBV7-6 with TRBJ1-5; D is undetermined. The CDR3 consists of 13 residues. Germline CDR1 reads SGHVS; CDR2 reads FNYEAQ. V lost 6 bases, J lost 2 bases, and 8 bases lay in between.

This clonotype was seen a few times. V usage is TRBV4-2 and J usage is TRBJ2-7; 8 nucleotides align to TRBD1. CDR1 is LGHNA, CDR2 YNFKEQ, per germline. V lost 3 bases, J lost 5 bases, and 6 bases stayed unmatched. This CDR3 is 14 amino acids long. DNA for the CDR3: TGTGCCAGCAGCCAGGACAGGGTTATCCACGAGCAGTACTTC. Amino acid sequence: CASSQDRVIHEQYF.

The V and J genes are TRBV28 and TRBJ2-7; 11 positions match TRBD2. Per germline, CDR1 MDHEN and CDR2 SYDVKM. The CDR3 is made up of 15 amino acids. Trimming cost V 6 bases and J 0 bases; bases outside gene matches: 4. CDR3 in DNA: TGTGCCAGCAGCTCCGGGACTAGCGGCTCCTACGAGCAGTACTTC. Encoded protein: CASSSGTSGSYEQYF.